What follows are 19 T cell receptor beta chains derived from one specimen sequenced in a study of shared clonotypes between healthy human individuals. Measured with immunoSEQ multiplex PCR; TCRdb has only the in-frame clones, and not every one. The sample records roughly 2.2 million clones, approximately 93% being singletons. The sequenced sample was naive CD4+ T cells from PBMCs. Subset defined: CD45RA+ positively selected. The source of these receptors is a man in his late teens or twenties in good health. Some clones in this sample may be carry-over from other donors' samples.

About this clone: Other DNA sequences from this sample encode an identical CDR3 as well. The chain recombines TRBV11-2 with TRBJ1-4; D gene uncertain. Trimming cost V 5 bases and J 7 bases, with 5 bases left between them. This CDR3 region has 11 residues. Germline V gene data show CDR1 as SGHAT and CDR2 as FQNNGV. The CDR3 is CASSPGEKLFF. The CDR3 DNA reads TGTGCCAGCAGCCCCGGTGAAAAACTGTTTTTT.

The chain employs TRBV5-1 and TRBJ2-5; 9 bases are a match to TRBD1. V shed 5 bases, J shed 5 bases, and the junction held 4 bases outside the gene matches. CDR3 length: 13 amino acids. Germline loops: CDR1 SGHRS, CDR2 YFSETQ. The CDR3 DNA reads as TGCGCCAGCAGTCGGGACAGGGACGAGACCCAGTACTTC. This codes for CASSRDRDETQYF. Full variable domain (outside the CDR3, taken from reference TRBV5-1 and TRBJ2-5): KAGVTQTPRYLIKTRGQQVTLSCSPISGHRSVSWYQQTPGQGLQFLFEYFSETQRNKGNFPGRFSGRQFSNSRSEMNVSTLELGDSALYLCASSRDRDETQYFGPGTRLLVL.

V and J are TRBV9 and TRBJ2-7; TRBD1 agrees at 9 bases. Germline values: CDR1 SGDLS, CDR2 YYNGEE. Unmatched junction bases numbered 3, after V lost 3 bases and J lost 2 bases. This CDR3 has 14 residues. The chain's CDR3 is CASSARTGAYEQYF. DNA for the CDR3: TGTGCCAGCAGCGCCCGGACAGGGGCCTACGAGCAGTACTTC.

The chain couples TRBV7-2 to TRBJ1-2; D possibly corresponds to TRBD1 (5 bases). CDR3 size: 12 residues. Trimming took off 4 bases at V and 6 bases at J, with 9 bases between the two ends. Germline V CDR1 and CDR2: SGHTA, FQGNSA. DNA of the CDR3: TGTGCCAGCAGCTCGGGACTAAATGGCTACACCTTC. Residues: CASSSGLNGYTF. Full variable domain (missing parts from reference TRBV7-2 and TRBJ1-2): GAGVSQSPSNKVTEKGKDVELRCDPISGHTALYWYRQSLGQGLEFLIYFQGNSAPDKSGLPSDRFSAERTGGSVSTLTIQRTQQEDSAVYLCASSSGLNGYTFGSGTRLTVV.

The chain joins TRBV5-5 to TRBJ2-2; D uncertain. CDR3 size: 19 residues. Germline values: CDR1 SGHKS, CDR2 YYEKEE (reference sequence). V was trimmed by 0 bases and J by 4 bases, leaving 22 bases between them. The CDR3 here is CASSLAPGGAWRGTGELFF. The DNA of the CDR3 is TGTGCCAGCAGCTTGGCCCCTGGTGGAGCCTGGCGAGGCACCGGGGAGCTGTTTTTT.

The CDR3 DNA reads TGTGCCAGCAGCCAAGTAACTAGCTCAAATGAGCAGTTCTTC. Its translation is CASSQVTSSNEQFF. J is TRBJ2-1 and V is TRBV14; D possibly corresponds to TRBD2 (6 bases). The CDR3 has 14 amino acids. The V gene's germline CDR1 is SGHDN and CDR2 FVKESK. V was clipped by 1 base and J by 7 bases, with 11 bases between them.

The J gene is TRBJ2-3, the V gene TRBV4-2; D unclear. Per the germline V gene, CDR1 is LGHNA and CDR2 is YNFKEQ. V was pared by 4 bases and J by 6 bases, with 14 bases between. The CDR3 runs to 14 residues. CDR3 in amino acids: CASSLTPAADTQYF. The CDR3, as DNA: TGTGCCAGCAGCCTGACGCCCGCCGCGGATACGCAGTATTTT.

This clone was observed once. The chain joins TRBV7-2 to TRBJ2-3; TRBD2 matches 9 bases. The CDR3 extends over 14 amino acids. CDR1 SGHTA and CDR2 FQGNSA come from the germline V gene. The trim removed 5 bases at V and 3 bases at J, leaving 3 bases unmatched. The chain's CDR3 is CASSATSGTDTQYF. The DNA of the CDR3 is TGTGCCAGCAGCGCTACTAGCGGGACAGATACGCAGTATTTT. Full variable domain (remainder filled in from reference TRBV7-2 and TRBJ2-3): GAGVSQSPSNKVTEKGKDVELRCDPISGHTALYWYRQSLGQGLEFLIYFQGNSAPDKSGLPSDRFSAERTGGSVSTLTIQRTQQEDSAVYLCASSATSGTDTQYFGPGTRLTVL.

CDR3 nucleotides: TGTGCCAGCAGGGACGGACAAAACACTGAAGCTTTCTTT. Encoded protein: CASRDGQNTEAFF. The chain is built from TRBV7-3 and TRBJ1-1; TRBD1 is a possible D gene (5 bases). Germline assignment: CDR1 SGHTA and CDR2 FQGTGA. V was shortened by 6 bases and J by 2 bases, with 10 bases between the two germline ends. This CDR3 comprises 13 residues.

Note on this clone: This CDR3 is also generated by other DNA sequences in the sample. The chain combines TRBV28 with TRBJ2-7; TRBD1 is a possible D gene (6 bases). Per germline, CDR1 MDHEN and CDR2 SYDVKM. The CDR3 contains 14 residues. Trimming shortened V by 6 bases and J by 1 base, and 13 bases separated the two germline ends. CDR3 sequence reads: CASRGTGRSYEQYF. Here the CDR3 DNA reads TGTGCCAGCAGGGGAACAGGGAGATCCTACGAGCAGTACTTC.

Turning to this clone: The sample carries other DNA sequences with the same CDR3. The chain has TRBV6-5 and TRBJ1-2; D gene ambiguous. Looked up from germline, CDR1 is MNHEY and CDR2 is SVGAGI. V was trimmed by 2 bases and J by 2 bases, leaving 9 bases between them. The CDR3 length is 14 residues. CDR3 in amino acids: CASSYDGRNYGYTF. The CDR3 DNA reads TGTGCCAGCAGTTACGACGGCAGAAACTATGGCTACACCTTC.

With respect to this clone: Other nucleotide sequences from this sample produce the same CDR3. This chain connects TRBV6-5 to TRBJ2-3; no firm D call. V dropped 0 bases and J dropped 2 bases, with 6 bases sitting between them. This CDR3 region has 14 residues. CDR1 and CDR2 (germline): MNHEY, SVGAGI. The CDR3 sequence is CASSYSVATDTQYF. The CDR3 region has the DNA TGTGCCAGCAGTTACTCCGTGGCCACAGATACGCAGTATTTT.

On this clone: The sample carries other DNA sequences with the same CDR3. The chain combines TRBV18 with TRBJ2-3; no firm D call. The CDR3 is 14 amino acids. Germline V gene data show CDR1 as KGHSH and CDR2 as LQKENI. V was clipped by 0 bases and J by 0 bases, with 4 bases between them. As DNA, the CDR3 is TGTGCCAGCTCACCACCGATAAGCACAGATACGCAGTATTTT. As protein: CASSPPISTDTQYF. The entire variable domain, with the rest obtained from reference TRBV18 and TRBJ2-3, is as follows: NAGVMQNPRHLVRRRGQEARLRCSPMKGHSHVYWYRQLPEEGLKFMVYLQKENIIDESGMPKERFSAEFPKEGPSILRIQQVVRGDSAAYFCASSPPISTDTQYFGPGTRLTVL.

V gene TRBV11-2 combines with J gene TRBJ1-1; D is unresolved. V lost 2 bases to trimming and J lost 6 bases, with 10 bases between them. CDR1 is SGHAT and CDR2 is FQNNGV in the germline V gene. CDR3 length: 13 amino acids. CDR3 nucleotide sequence: TGTGCCAGCAGCTTACAATTGGAAGCTGAAGCTTTCTTT. This gives the protein CASSLQLEAEAFF.

The count of this clone is one. The chain employs TRBV7-2 and TRBJ2-3; D tentatively fits TRBD1 or TRBD2 (5 bases each). With 3 bases removed from V and 1 base from J, the gap between germline ends came to 20 bases. This CDR3 spans 18 amino acids. Germline V CDR1 and CDR2: SGHTA, FQGNSA. The CDR3 nucleotides read TGTGCCAGCAGCTTGGGGGTACAGAGGGTCTGGGGCACAGATACGCAGTATTTT. It yields the protein CASSLGVQRVWGTDTQYF.

The chain is built from TRBV18 and TRBJ2-7; TRBD2 is a possible D gene (5 bases). CDR1 and CDR2 (germline): KGHSH, LQKENI. The CDR3 is 15 residues long. The V gene lost 2 bases and the J gene lost 2 bases, with 13 bases spanning the gap. The CDR3 sequence: CASSPFSGAPYEQYF. The CDR3 DNA follows: TGTGCCAGCTCACCATTCAGCGGAGCCCCCTACGAGCAGTACTTC.

This clone was observed once. This chain uses TRBV7-2 with TRBJ2-5; 8 positions match TRBD2. The CDR3 spans 18 residues. CDR1 is SGHTA, CDR2 FQGNSA, per germline. Unmatched junction bases numbered 19, after V lost 5 bases and J lost 5 bases. The DNA for the CDR3 is TGTGCCAGCAGCCTGTCAAGGGGGATAGCGGGACCTGGGGAGACCCAGTACTTC. Translating it yields CASSLSRGIAGPGETQYF.

The gene calls are TRBV5-1 and TRBJ1-1; a possible D gene is TRBD1 (6 bases). Germline CDR1 and CDR2: SGHRS and YFSETQ. The CDR3 has 15 amino acids. The ends were cut back, 1 base at V and 0 bases at J, with 10 bases in the middle. In nucleotides, the CDR3 is TGCGCCAGCAGCTTGTCCGGACAGATGAACACTGAAGCTTTCTTT. As protein: CASSLSGQMNTEAFF.

CDR3 bases: TGTGCCAGCGCTCTCGGGCGAGAGCAGTTCTTC. Amino acids: CASALGREQFF. The chain combines TRBV28 with TRBJ2-1; D not resolved. This CDR3 is 11 amino acids long. CDR1 MDHEN and CDR2 SYDVKM come from the germline V gene. V lost 8 bases and J 10 bases, leaving 12 bases between the germline ends.